This entry features one TCR beta chain sequence. Assay: immunoSEQ multiplex PCR; the TCRdb copy retains only in-frame clones and omits some. The sample holds around 320,000 clones; around 90% are singletons and the top ten take 3.5% to 5%. There are 16 residues in the CDR3. Germline V gene lookup returns CDR1 LGHDT and CDR2 YNNKEL (reference sequence). The germline V and J ends were trimmed by 1 base and 2 bases, with 13 bases remaining between them. Recruitment covered about 25 US areas and drew participants whose ages spanned roughly 18 to 100 years. In assigning cohorts, the study relied on participant-reported clinical history. These data belong to a study of blood T cell repertoires in COVID-19. Whole-study context: Sources were T cells, B-cell-depleted T cells, or PBMCs; the material itself was cDNA or gDNA.

The sequence was collected from a woman aged 18-35 years with acute COVID-19. V is TRBV3-1 (or the pseudogene TRBV3-2) and J is TRBJ2-3, with D possibly TRBD2 on 5 matching bases. Sequencing was carried out using PBMCs or T cells enriched from blood (not recorded which). This CDR3 is CASSQGGSEYTDTQYF. The CDR3, as DNA: TGTGCCAGCAGCCAAGGTGGTAGCGAGTACACAGATACGCAGTATTTT.